The 24 T cell receptor beta chains below come from one sample, sequenced in a study of T cell responses to AZD1222 COVID-19 vaccine. TCRdb keeps only in-frame clones here, not all; method: immunoSEQ multiplex PCR. The data show fewer than 150,000 clones, around 89% seen once. Sequenced material: peripheral blood, taken on day 0 of AZD1222 vaccination. These receptors were taken from an adult in good health.

J is TRBJ2-2 and V is TRBV7-9, with D perhaps assigned TRBD1 or TRBD2 (5 bases each). This CDR3 spans 14 amino acids. V lost 3 bases and J 8 bases, leaving 13 bases between the germline ends. From germline, CDR1 is SEHNR and CDR2 FQNEAQ (reference sequence). The CDR3 DNA reads TGTGCCAGCAGCTTCGGGACGGAGAAGGGGGAGCTGTTTTTT. This sequence encodes CASSFGTEKGELFF.

The genes are TRBV7-2 and TRBJ2-3; the D gene is possibly TRBD2 (6 bases). V was pared by 1 base and J by 0 bases, with 8 bases between. The CDR3 totals 15 residues. Germline values: CDR1 SGHTA, CDR2 FQGNSA. The CDR3 DNA is TGTGCCAGCAGCTTAGGCGGGGTAAGCACAGATACGCAGTATTTT. Translating it yields CASSLGGVSTDTQYF.

The J gene is TRBJ1-1, the V gene TRBV6-6; TRBD1 might be the D (6 bases). This CDR3 has 11 residues. The ends were cut back, 6 bases at V and 7 bases at J, with 9 bases in the middle. Germline V gene data show CDR1 as MNHNY and CDR2 as SVGAGI (reference sequence). Written as DNA, the CDR3 is TGTGCCAGCAGAGAACAGGGTGAAGCTTTCTTT. It encodes CASREQGEAFF.

The chain couples TRBV6-5 to TRBJ2-7; 7 bases line up with TRBD2. This CDR3 region has 16 residues. CDR1 is MNHEY, CDR2 SVGAGI, per germline. J lost 6 bases, V lost 2 bases, and 13 bases had no gene match. The CDR3 nucleotides read TGTGCCAGCAGTTACCGCCCCGGGCGGGGGACCGGCGAGCAGTACTTC. It is translated as CASSYRPGRGTGEQYF.

V and J are TRBV7-9 and TRBJ1-1; 8 nucleotides align to TRBD1. The CDR3 contains 15 residues. Trimming took 1 base from V and 5 from J; bases not matched to a gene: 6. In germline, CDR1 is SEHNR, CDR2 FQNEAQ (reference sequence). CDR3 residues: CASSLGTTGGTEAFF. The CDR3 DNA reads as TGTGCCAGCAGCTTAGGCACCACAGGGGGAACTGAAGCTTTCTTT.

The chain couples TRBV4-1 to TRBJ1-5; D not certain. The CDR3 is made up of 13 amino acids. V gave up 2 bases and J gave up 8 bases, with 10 bases separating them. Per germline, CDR1 MGHRA and CDR2 YSYEKL. The CDR3 nucleotides are TGCGCCAGCAGCCAAAATGTCGGGGAGCCCCAGCATTTT. Protein: CASSQNVGEPQHF.

This clone was seen a single time. The chain is built from TRBV5-1 and TRBJ2-5, with a weak D call TRBD2 (5 bases). The CDR3 has 15 amino acids. From germline, CDR1 is SGHRS and CDR2 YFSETQ. The germline V and J ends were trimmed by 0 bases and 2 bases, with 11 bases remaining between them. CDR3 amino acids: CASSLGSERQETQYF. The CDR3 region has the DNA TGCGCCAGCAGCTTGGGGTCCGAGCGGCAAGAGACCCAGTACTTC.

V gene TRBV28 combines with J gene TRBJ1-1; weak D call: TRBD1 (5 bases). The CDR3 loop spans 13 amino acids. In germline, CDR1 is MDHEN, CDR2 SYDVKM. The germline V and J ends were trimmed by 3 bases and 1 base, with 6 bases remaining between them. The CDR3 coding sequence is TGTGCCAGCAGTTTGAGGGGGAACACTGAAGCTTTCTTT. Translation: CASSLRGNTEAFF.

V and J are TRBV7-2 and TRBJ2-5; 9 nucleotides line up with TRBD2. The V segment lost 6 bases and the J segment 3 bases; nucleotides outside the gene matches: 5. Germline V lookup: CDR1 SGHTA, CDR2 FQGNSA. CDR3 size: 14 residues. DNA for the CDR3: TGTGCCAGCAGTCTTAGCGGGGGTGAAGAGACCCAGTACTTC. Its translation is CASSLSGGEETQYF.

V and J are TRBV4-1 and TRBJ2-5, with a possible D match to TRBD1 (5 bases). Germline CDR1 reads MGHRA; CDR2 reads YSYEKL. Trimming cost V 3 bases and J 7 bases, with 24 bases left between them. CDR3 length: 17 amino acids. The CDR3 nucleotides are TGCGCCAGCAGCCAGACCGAAGCTACGGGCCCCACAGGGACCCAGTACTTC. Its translation: CASSQTEATGPTGTQYF.

J is TRBJ1-5 and V is TRBV2; D remains ambiguous. The germline V gene encodes CDR1 SNHLY and CDR2 FYNNEI. The CDR3 has 14 amino acids. V was shortened by 7 bases and J by 0 bases, with 10 bases between the two germline ends. The CDR3 sequence is CASTSSNSNQPQHF. CDR3 bases: TGTGCCAGCACGTCAAGTAATAGCAATCAGCCCCAGCATTTT.

The rearrangement links TRBV14 to TRBJ1-1, with D perhaps TRBD1 (5 bases). V lost 0 bases, J lost 0 bases, and 11 bases lay in between. The CDR3 is 16 amino acids. The V gene's germline CDR1 is SGHDN and CDR2 FVKESK. The CDR3: CASSQEVRGLNTEAFF. The CDR3 region has the DNA TGTGCCAGCAGCCAAGAGGTACGGGGGTTGAACACTGAAGCTTTCTTT.

The chain is built from TRBV5-1 and TRBJ1-2, with D hard to call. V dropped 4 bases and J dropped 4 bases, with 11 bases sitting between them. The CDR3 totals 13 residues. In germline, CDR1 is SGHRS, CDR2 YFSETQ. CDR3 amino acids: CASSTDGRYGYTF. The CDR3 nucleotides are TGCGCCAGCAGCACAGACGGCCGCTATGGCTACACCTTC.

V gene TRBV28 combines with J gene TRBJ2-7, with 8 nucleotides matching TRBD2. CDR1 and CDR2 from the germline V gene are MDHEN and SYDVKM. Trimming took 3 bases from V and 4 from J; bases not matched to a gene: 8. This CDR3 contains 15 residues. CDR3 nucleotides: TGTGCCAGCAGTTTCGGGGGGGGAGGGATTTACGAGCAGTACTTC. This encodes CASSFGGGGIYEQYF.

The J gene is TRBJ2-1, the V gene TRBV5-1; D is perhaps TRBD2 (6 bases). V lost 5 bases to trimming and J lost 0 bases, with 18 bases between them. The CDR3 runs to 17 residues. Germline assignment: CDR1 SGHRS and CDR2 YFSETQ. The CDR3 here is CASRRDAHPSSYNEQFF. CDR3 sequence (DNA): TGCGCCAGCAGGCGGGACGCCCACCCTAGCTCCTACAATGAGCAGTTCTTC.

The rearrangement links TRBV4-1 to TRBJ1-6; TRBD1 agrees at 9 bases. The trim removed 2 bases at V and 7 bases at J, leaving 6 bases unmatched. Germline loops: CDR1 MGHRA, CDR2 YSYEKL. The CDR3 contains 16 residues. The CDR3 loop reads CASSQTSGTGNSPLHF. The CDR3 nucleotides read TGCGCCAGCAGCCAAACATCCGGGACAGGGAATTCACCCCTCCACTTT.

V usage is TRBV5-6 and J usage is TRBJ1-6; 7 positions agree with TRBD1. The germline CDR1 and CDR2 sequences are SGHDT and YYEEEE. The V segment lost 1 base and the J segment 14 bases; nucleotides outside the gene matches: 3. The CDR3 extends over 12 amino acids. Here the CDR3 reads CASSLRDSSLHF. In DNA, the CDR3 is TGTGCCAGCAGCTTGAGGGACAGTTCCCTCCACTTT.

The rearrangement uses TRBV29-1 and TRBJ2-2, with D hard to call. The ends were cut back, 4 bases at V and 2 bases at J, with 11 bases in the middle. This CDR3 contains 14 residues. Germline CDR1 and CDR2: SQVTM and ANQGSEA. The CDR3 nucleotides read TGCAGCGTTGGGTGGGCAGTCAACACCGGGGAGCTGTTTTTT. Amino acids: CSVGWAVNTGELFF.

The chain joins TRBV18 to TRBJ1-1, with D perhaps matching TRBD1 (5 bases). CDR1 and CDR2 (germline): KGHSH, LQKENI. The ends were cut back, 8 bases at V and 0 bases at J, with 10 bases in the middle. CDR3 length: 13 amino acids. The CDR3 sequence: CASTGGVNTEAFF. The CDR3 DNA follows: TGTGCCAGCACCGGGGGGGTGAACACTGAAGCTTTCTTT.

This sequence joins TRBV12-3 or TRBV12-4 and TRBJ2-1, with D unresolved. The CDR3 has 13 residues. Trimming took 1 base from V and 7 from J, leaving 8 bases between them. CDR3 amino acids: CASSLGLGNEQFF. The CDR3 bases are TGTGCCAGCAGTTTAGGTTTGGGAAATGAGCAGTTCTTC.

This clone was found a few times. The gene calls are TRBV7-3 and TRBJ2-3; D possibly corresponds to TRBD2 (6 bases). CDR1 and CDR2 from the germline V gene are SGHTA and FQGTGA. CDR3 length: 13 amino acids. The germline V and J ends were trimmed by 2 bases and 5 bases, with 8 bases remaining between them. DNA for the CDR3: TGTGCCAGCAGCTTAGGGGACTTAGATACGCAGTATTTT. This sequence encodes CASSLGDLDTQYF.

This chain connects TRBV15 to TRBJ1-5; D not certain. CDR3 size: 14 residues. V lost 5 bases, J lost 3 bases, and 11 bases lay in between. Germline V gives CDR1 LNHNV, CDR2 YYDKDF (reference sequence). The CDR3 nucleotides are TGTGCCACCAGCCCCGGGCAGGACAATCAGCCCCAGCATTTT. Its protein is CATSPGQDNQPQHF.

The gene calls are TRBV6-5 and TRBJ2-3; D may be TRBD1 or TRBD2 (5 bases each). Trimming took off 6 bases at V and 4 bases at J, with 11 bases between the two ends. This CDR3 spans 13 amino acids. The germline V gene has CDR1 MNHEY and CDR2 SVGAGI. CDR3: CASRGRRADTQYF. The CDR3 DNA reads TGTGCCAGCAGGGGACGTCGCGCAGATACGCAGTATTTT.

This clone was seen a single time. The V gene is TRBV6-5, the J gene TRBJ1-1; 8 nucleotides line up with TRBD1. Trimming cost V 5 bases and J 4 bases; bases outside gene matches: 3. There are 13 residues in the CDR3. The germline gives CDR1 MNHEY, CDR2 SVGAGI. The chain's CDR3 is CASSTGGGTEAFF. The CDR3 coding sequence is TGTGCCAGCAGTACAGGGGGAGGCACTGAAGCTTTCTTT.